This T cell receptor beta chain was documented in a study of T-cell reconstitution after alpha-beta-depleted transplantation in children. Whole-study findings and limits: The study reportedly traced alpha-beta T cells about two months after transplant to several hundred expanded graft clones.

This clonotype was detected many times. Its antigen remains unidentified. The CDR3 runs to 14 residues. V shed 1 base and J 5 bases; nucleotides not matched to a gene: 4. Germline CDR1 and CDR2: SGDLS and YYNGEE. It was with unique molecular identifiers that the TCRbeta library was prepared. TCRdb redid the calling of the PCR reads with MiXCR, one entry per CDR3 protein. The table shows hundreds of thousands of distinct CDR3 sequences, with roughly 8% occurring only once. The sequence was obtained from a male patient younger than 18 who had a stem cell transplant for acute lymphoblastic leukemia, so the T cells may come from the graft donor. This rearrangement joins TRBV9 to TRBJ2-5; 8 bases line up with TRBD2. Here the sequenced sample was PBMCs, mostly from graft donor cells, taken 180 days after TCRalphabeta/CD19-depleted stem cell transplant. The CDR3 DNA reads TGTGCCAGCAGCGTACGGGGGGGCCGTGAGACCCAGTACTTC. Protein product: CASSVRGGRETQYF.